This TCR beta chain was captured by sequencing in a study of shared clonotypes between healthy human individuals. The study drew its donors from healthy HIV-negative adults without recent acute infections or vaccinations. Points on this clone: This may be a read error, as it is one base from a much larger clone.

CDR1 is MGHRA and CDR2 is YSYEKL in the germline V gene. This CDR3 spans 12 amino acids. Assay used: immunoSEQ multiplex PCR; TCRdb lists only in-frame clones, some missing. The sample lists around 500,000 clones; 60% to 80% were seen once. The clonotype originates from a middle-aged woman in good health. Some clones in this sample may be carry-over from other donors' samples. The chain uses TRBV4-1 and TRBJ2-1, with D possibly being TRBD1 or TRBD2 (5 bases each). The sample taken for sequencing was PBMCs. The CDR3 loop is CASSQGGNERFF. DNA of the CDR3: TGCGCCAGCAGCCAAGGGGGGAATGAGCGGTTCTTC.